One sample yielded the 29 T cell receptor beta chains listed below, sequenced in a study of PD-L1 blockade in urothelial cancer. Here immunoSEQ multiplex PCR was the method, and the copy in TCRdb shows in-frame clones only, minus some. The repertoire holds tens of thousands of clones, roughly 76% seen once, with around 5.7% in the top ten. Time point specified: pretreatment peripheral blood. The specimen comprised PBMCs, sampled around atezolizumab (anti-PD-L1) treatment. These receptors all stem from a man in his 70s with urothelial cancer.

The chain couples TRBV1 to TRBJ2-5; the table's D call, TRBD1, has no DNA check behind it. TRBV1 is a pseudogene. The CDR3 spans 11 residues. The CDR3 coding sequence is TGCACCAGCAGCCACAAAGAGACCCAGTACTTC. This sequence encodes CTSSHKETQYF.

The chain has TRBV10-3 and TRBJ2-6, with TRBD2 identical over 7 bases. With V trimmed by 5 bases and J by 0 bases, 4 bases remained unmatched. The V gene's germline CDR1 is ENHRY and CDR2 SYGVKD. This CDR3 is 16 amino acids long. The CDR3 coding sequence is TGTGCCATCAGTCTCACGGGGGGCTCTGGGGCCAACGTCCTGACTTTC. The encoded protein is CAISLTGGSGANVLTF.

The J gene is TRBJ1-2, the V gene TRBV5-1; no definite D call. The CDR3 has 12 residues. Germline V gene data show CDR1 as SGHRS and CDR2 as YFSETQ. V was pared by 0 bases and J by 5 bases, with 5 bases between. The CDR3 coding sequence is TGCGCCAGCAGCTTGGACAGATATGGCTACACCTTC. Residues: CASSLDRYGYTF.

The gene calls are TRBV10-2 and TRBJ2-5; 10 nucleotides match TRBD2. Germline trimming cut 11 bases from V and 2 bases from J; bases unmatched to any gene: 11. From germline, CDR1 is WSHSY and CDR2 SAAADI. There are 15 residues in the CDR3. CDR3: CASGGTSGEQETQYF. The CDR3, as DNA: TGCGCCTCAGGAGGTACTAGCGGGGAACAAGAGACCCAGTACTTC.

Only one count was recorded for this clone. J is TRBJ2-1 and V is TRBV6-5; the D is unclear. The CDR3 totals 12 residues. V was cut by 3 bases and J by 10 bases, with 10 bases left in between. Germline V gene lookup returns CDR1 MNHEY and CDR2 SVGAGI. In nucleotides, the CDR3 is TGTGCCAGCAGTTATAGTCTGCAAGAGCAGTTCTTC. Encoded protein: CASSYSLQEQFF.

The rearrangement uses TRBV6-1 and TRBJ2-5; D is perhaps TRBD2 (6 bases). The CDR3 is 13 residues long. In germline, CDR1 is MNHNS, CDR2 SASEGT. V lost 6 bases, J lost 5 bases, and 13 bases lay in between. The CDR3 reads CASSMTRLETQYF. CDR3 DNA sequence: TGTGCCAGCAGCATGACTAGGCTCGAGACCCAGTACTTC.

The rearrangement uses TRBV11-3 and TRBJ2-5; D may be TRBD1 (5 bases). Germline CDR1 SGHNT, CDR2 YENEEA. V was clipped by 1 base and J by 11 bases, with 17 bases between them. The CDR3 covers 14 residues. CDR3 nucleotides: TGTGCCAGCAGCTTAGGAGACAGACACAAGGAGCAGTACTTC. Residues: CASSLGDRHKEQYF.

J is TRBJ1-1 and V is TRBV4-3, with a weak D call TRBD1 (6 bases). Per germline, CDR1 LGHNA and CDR2 YSLEER. This CDR3 is built from 15 residues. Trimming pared 4 bases from V and 5 bases from J, leaving 17 bases between. Here the CDR3 DNA reads TGCGCCAGCAGCCTTTCGGGACACGGGGTGACTGAAGCTTTCTTT. Amino acid sequence: CASSLSGHGVTEAFF.

The chain has TRBV30 and TRBJ1-4, with D possibly matching TRBD1 (5 bases). This CDR3 region has 15 residues. V lost 1 base to trimming and J lost 4 bases, with 13 bases between them. Germline lookup yields CDR1 GTSNPN and CDR2 SVGIG (reference sequence). The CDR3 loop reads CAWSAARQGNEKLFF. DNA of the CDR3: TGTGCCTGGAGTGCGGCAAGGCAGGGTAATGAAAAACTGTTTTTT.

The CDR3 region is CASSPGYRESAGYTF. The CDR3 bases are TGTGCCAGTAGTCCGGGTTACAGGGAATCGGCTGGCTACACCTTC. The chain joins TRBV19 to TRBJ1-2, with D possibly being TRBD1 (6 bases). The CDR3 totals 15 residues. The germline V gene has CDR1 LNHDA and CDR2 SQIVND (reference sequence). Trimming pared 5 bases from V and 7 bases from J, leaving 20 bases between.

The sample holds a few counts of this clone. The J gene is TRBJ1-2, the V gene TRBV25-1, with TRBD1 matching over 9 bases. The junction had 6 bases not matched to a gene; V was cut back by 1 base and J by 6 bases. CDR1 is MGHDK, CDR2 SYGVNS, per germline. The CDR3 loop spans 15 amino acids. For the CDR3, the DNA is TGTGCCAGCAGTGAATTCTCGACAGGGGGGAATGGCTACACCTTC. Translation gives CASSEFSTGGNGYTF.

This chain uses TRBV5-1 with TRBJ1-1, with a possible D match to TRBD1 (5 bases). With 0 bases removed from V and 5 bases from J, the gap between germline ends came to 11 bases. This CDR3 contains 14 residues. Germline V CDR1 and CDR2: SGHRS, YFSETQ. The CDR3 nucleotides are TGCGCCAGCAGCTTGGCTCGACCAGGGACTGAAGCTTTCTTT. Translation gives CASSLARPGTEAFF.

V and J are TRBV7-9 and TRBJ2-7; 7 bases agree with TRBD2. The junction had 16 bases not matched to a gene; V was cut back by 0 bases and J by 5 bases. In germline, CDR1 is SEHNR, CDR2 FQNEAQ (reference sequence). The CDR3 is 18 amino acids. CDR3 loop: CASSLASSLRLGGDEQYF. As DNA, the CDR3 is TGTGCCAGCAGCTTAGCGTCTTCCCTCCGACTTGGGGGGGACGAGCAGTACTTC. Based on the CDR3 plus reference TRBV7-9 and TRBJ2-7, the full variable domain is DTGVSQNPRHKITKRGQNVTFRCDPISEHNRLYWYRQTLGQGPEFLTYFQNEAQLEKSRLLSDRFSAERPKGSFSTLEIQRTEQGDSAMYLCASSLASSLRLGGDEQYFGPGTRLTVT.

V gene TRBV4-1 combines with J gene TRBJ2-7, with TRBD2 identical over 11 bases. This CDR3 spans 14 amino acids. V lost 4 bases, J lost 3 bases, and 2 bases stayed unmatched. Looked up from germline, CDR1 is MGHRA and CDR2 is YSYEKL. Here the CDR3 DNA reads TGCGCCAGCAGCCCTGGACTAGCGGGCTACGAGCAGTACTTC. The encoded protein is CASSPGLAGYEQYF.

V and J are TRBV2 and TRBJ1-5, with D tentatively TRBD1 (5 bases). Germline V gene sequence: CDR1 SNHLY, CDR2 FYNNEI. V lost 5 bases and J 5 bases, leaving 10 bases between the germline ends. The CDR3 loop spans 13 amino acids. The CDR3: CASSQGRYQPQHF. The CDR3 DNA is TGTGCCAGCAGTCAGGGCAGGTATCAGCCCCAGCATTTT.

This rearrangement joins TRBV19 to TRBJ1-4, with 7 bases fitting TRBD1. J lost 7 bases, V lost 8 bases, and 10 bases had no gene match. The CDR3 length is 14 residues. CDR1 and CDR2 (germline): LNHDA, SQIVND (reference sequence). CDR3 protein: CASGGQANFEKLFF. The CDR3 DNA sequence: TGTGCCAGTGGTGGACAGGCCAATTTTGAAAAACTGTTTTTT.

The CDR3 bases are TGTGCCAGCAGGCCCCCGGGGGGCCGAAGGAATGAGCAGTTCTTC. Translating gives CASRPPGGRRNEQFF. The chain recombines TRBV27 with TRBJ2-1; the D gene is possibly TRBD2 (7 bases). Germline CDR1 and CDR2: MNHEY and SMNVEV (reference sequence). Trimming removed 6 bases at V and 7 bases at J, with 19 bases between. This CDR3 contains 15 residues.

This rearrangement joins TRBV30 to TRBJ2-3, with D tentatively TRBD1 (6 bases). From germline, CDR1 is GTSNPN and CDR2 SVGIG (reference sequence). The CDR3 loop spans 13 amino acids. V dropped 4 bases and J dropped 2 bases, with 10 bases sitting between them. The CDR3 DNA is TGTGCCTGGAATGGACAGCCCACAGATACGCAGTATTTT. Translated, it gives CAWNGQPTDTQYF.

The V and J genes are TRBV6-5 and TRBJ1-1; the match to TRBD1 covers 8 bases. In germline, CDR1 is MNHEY, CDR2 SVGAGI. V gave up 2 bases and J gave up 5 bases; unmatched junction bases: 7. The CDR3 consists of 15 residues. In nucleotides, the CDR3 is TGTGCCAGCAGTTACCTAGACAGGGGACGGACTGAAGCTTTCTTT. As protein: CASSYLDRGRTEAFF.

This clone was found once. J is TRBJ2-7 and V is TRBV6-1; 12 nucleotides match TRBD2. This CDR3 contains 13 residues. J gave up 3 bases and V 6 bases, and 0 bases lay outside the gene matches. CDR1 and CDR2 (germline): MNHNS, SASEGT. The CDR3 DNA is TGTGCCAGCAGACTAGCGGGAGGCTACGAGCAGTACTTC. Its translation is CASRLAGGYEQYF.

V and J are TRBV6-5 and TRBJ2-7; possible D gene TRBD1, 5 bases. The germline V and J ends were trimmed by 4 bases and 0 bases, with 10 bases remaining between them. The CDR3 is made up of 14 amino acids. Per the germline V gene, CDR1 is MNHEY and CDR2 is SVGAGI. DNA for the CDR3: TGTGCCAGCAGTTCACCAGGGTACTCCTACGAGCAGTACTTC. Its protein is CASSSPGYSYEQYF.

The genes are TRBV5-4 and TRBJ2-1; 11 nucleotides agree with TRBD2. This CDR3 is built from 16 residues. Trimming at V came to 0 bases and at J to 2 bases, leaving 1 base not matched to a gene. Germline assignment: CDR1 SGHNT and CDR2 YYREEE (reference sequence). CDR3 coding DNA: TGTGCCAGCAGCTTGGAACTAGCGGGAGCCTACAATGAGCAGTTCTTC. Encoded protein: CASSLELAGAYNEQFF.

The genes are TRBV7-9 and TRBJ2-5; 8 nucleotides align to TRBD1. The CDR3 length is 15 residues. The ends lost 5 bases at V and 6 bases at J; junction bases unmatched: 11. CDR1 and CDR2 (germline): SEHNR, FQNEAQ (reference sequence). The CDR3 loop reads CASSHPDRELKTQYF. The CDR3 bases are TGTGCCAGCAGCCACCCGGACAGGGAGCTAAAGACCCAGTACTTC.

V and J are TRBV9 and TRBJ1-1, with TRBD1 as a possible D gene (5 bases). CDR1 SGDLS and CDR2 YYNGEE come from the germline V gene. The CDR3 is made up of 14 amino acids. V gave up 0 bases and J gave up 4 bases, with 10 bases separating them. For the CDR3, the DNA is TGTGCCAGCAGCGTAGGGGGCTCGGTCACTGAAGCTTTCTTT. Amino acids: CASSVGGSVTEAFF.

The chain links TRBV7-6 to TRBJ2-5, with D possibly TRBD1 on 6 matching bases. The V end lost 0 bases, the J end lost 4 bases, and 12 bases lay between the germline ends. Germline lookup yields CDR1 SGHVS and CDR2 FNYEAQ. The CDR3 extends over 15 amino acids. CDR3 amino acids: CASSLALGRGETQYF. CDR3 bases: TGTGCCAGCAGCTTAGCGCTAGGCAGGGGAGAGACCCAGTACTTC.

This clone was found a few times. The chain recombines TRBV18 with TRBJ1-2; possibly TRBD1 for D (5 bases). CDR1 and CDR2 from the germline V gene are KGHSH and LQKENI. V lost 3 bases to trimming and J lost 4 bases, with 15 bases between them. This CDR3 has 15 residues. CDR3 in amino acids: CASSPSGGQGYGYTF. The CDR3 bases are TGTGCCAGCTCACCTTCTGGAGGGCAGGGCTATGGCTACACCTTC. The whole variable domain, filled in from reference TRBV18 and TRBJ1-2, reads NAGVMQNPRHLVRRRGQEARLRCSPMKGHSHVYWYRQLPEEGLKFMVYLQKENIIDESGMPKERFSAEFPKEGPSILRIQQVVRGDSAAYFCASSPSGGQGYGYTFGSGTRLTVV.

The genes are TRBV5-4 and TRBJ2-3; weak D call: TRBD1 (5 bases). Trimming cost V 4 bases and J 0 bases, with 12 bases left between them. Germline V gives CDR1 SGHNT, CDR2 YYREEE (reference sequence). CDR3 length equals 15 residues. Here the CDR3 DNA reads TGTGCCAGCAGCGTACGACAGAGGAGCACAGATACGCAGTATTTT. Translating it yields CASSVRQRSTDTQYF.

The V gene is TRBV12-5, the J gene TRBJ2-5; 9 bases agree with TRBD2. The trim removed 0 bases at V and 4 bases at J, leaving 6 bases unmatched. Germline V lookup: CDR1 LGHNT, CDR2 FRNRAP. The CDR3 extends over 16 amino acids. The CDR3 coding sequence is TGTGCTAGTGGTTTGGTACTTGGGCGGGGGGGAGAGACCCAGTACTTC. It specifies CASGLVLGRGGETQYF. The entire variable domain, with the rest obtained from reference TRBV12-5 and TRBJ2-5, is as follows: DARVTQTPRHKVTEMGQEVTMRCQPILGHNTVFWYRQTMMQGLELLAYFRNRAPLDDSGMPKDRFSAEMPDATLATLKIQPSEPRDSAVYFCASGLVLGRGGETQYFGPGTRLLVL.

The chain carries TRBV6-1 and TRBJ1-5, with D perhaps matching TRBD1 (5 bases). The germline gives CDR1 MNHNS, CDR2 SASEGT. The V end was cut by 11 bases, the J end by 1 base, with 12 bases between. The length of the CDR3 is 13 residues. The CDR3: CAVLDTSNQPQHF. The CDR3 DNA follows: TGTGCCGTTCTGGACACGAGCAATCAGCCCCAGCATTTT.